This entry describes one T cell receptor beta chain. This entry belongs to a study of blood T cell repertoires in COVID-19. Study as a whole: Collection of acute and convalescent COVID-19 samples took place in the United States, Italy and Spain.

As originally analysed: Quantification of nucleated cells was approximated via reference gene primer amplification. TCRdb's copy holds only in-frame clones and misses some; the assay was immunoSEQ multiplex PCR. The V and J calls and clone size come from that table; D and trimming were worked out from the DNA. The table records roughly 250,000 clones, approximately 83% of them present only once. Across about two dozen US areas, participants ranged in age from roughly 18 to 95 years. Allocation to cohorts depended on clinical history reported by the participants. CDR1 LGHNA and CDR2 YNFKEQ come from the germline V gene. The V and J ends lost 3 bases and 7 bases respectively, with 19 bases between them. The CDR3 length is 16 residues.

Sequencing was done on a sample of PBMCs or T cells enriched from blood (not recorded which). This chain links TRBV4-2 with TRBJ2-1; tentative D call: TRBD2 (6 bases). The receptor's source is a woman aged 25 to 45 who had recovered from COVID-19. The CDR3 is CASSHLGTPGRNEQFF. Written as DNA, the CDR3 is TGTGCCAGCAGCCACCTAGGGACTCCCGGCCGAAATGAGCAGTTCTTC.